This T cell receptor (beta chain) emerged from a study of cytomegalovirus exposure and HLA in healthy donors listed by TCRdb under 2017. Study-wide context: A later analysis indicated that the 130 or so validation repertoires were generated on the platform also employed for the 720 or so repertoires of the first cohort. The study aimed to test whether signatures of past pathogen exposure could be identified by cataloging public T cell receptors. A separate validation cohort of 100 to 150 different subjects was used in addition to the approximately 640-subject first cohort. To predict cytomegalovirus infection status, the study combined high-throughput TCR immunosequencing, statistical association of individual TCRs with disease status, and machine learning. Results the study describes overall, beyond this receptor: Across donors, most TCR sequences were observed very rarely, whereas some public TCRs were present in many individuals. A few of the identified cytomegalovirus-associated TCR beta chains were confirmed in vitro to be specific for cytomegalovirus antigens. According to the authors, the approach could potentially be generalized to other disease states and immunological phenotypes. In the study, approximately 160 TCR beta chains were listed as associated with cytomegalovirus. A later analysis found that TCRs clustered in the first cohort also tended to co-occur in the 130 or so validation repertoires, with approximately 95% of cluster scores above 0. All 120 or so repertoires were used to score co-occurrence in the validation cohort in a later analysis, because that analysis had no HLA typing for the cohort. In both the original and validation cohorts, the classifier was reported to diagnose cytomegalovirus status with high specificity and sensitivity.

Per the germline V gene, LGHNA is the CDR1 and YNFKEQ is the CDR2. Relative to germline, V is missing 0 bases and J is missing 2 bases, with 8 bases of the junction outside any gene match. From its cysteine to its phenylalanine, the CDR3 spans 17 amino acids. Only the CDR3 region is kept as DNA, spanning 51 bases read in frame from base 1. Concerning this clone itself: This clone's antigen is unknown. Base qualities are missing; no much larger clone stands one base away.

Donors formed part of the validation cohort, which comprised about 130 subjects and was distinct from the first cohort of several hundred subjects. Library preparation was by the immunoSEQ multiplex PCR assay. As for the authors' bioinformatics: A statistical classification framework was built for diagnosing cytomegalovirus status from the catalog of TCR beta chain sequences. Imported from immuneACCESS, the table was reduced by TCRdb to in-frame sequences with V and J called. These copies leave out some clones; in studies compared against another copy, an unresolved V gene accounts for under half, and the cause of the remainder is not known. V and J calls and clone size are given by that table; D and trimming were obtained from the DNA. Counted in this sample were 300,000 to 450,000 clones; roughly 90% of them appeared once. The ten largest clonotypes hold about 0.8% of the sample.

Sequences were obtained from PBMCs. The chain links TRBV4-2 with TRBJ2-3; TRBD2 lines up with 7 middle nucleotides. The clonotype originates from a woman in her late teens or twenties in good health and CMV-seronegative. The CDR3 protein: CASSQEPPAGITDTQYF. The DNA sequence is given as TGTGCCAGCAGCCAAGAACCTCCAGCGGGGATCACAGATACGCAGTATTTT.